Many counts were recorded for the clone carrying this T cell receptor (beta chain). Its antigen is unknown. The data were taken from a study of blood T cells in healthy people across ages. Study-wide results and caveats: Because donor CMV status was unknown, expanded clonotype changes were possibly confounded.

A second PCR, run for roughly 6 to 11 cycles, used a sample-barcoded 5' primer plus a J-beta primer mix. Using its own MiXCR run on the 5' RACE reads, TCRdb lists one record per CDR3 protein. In the table there are about 500,000 distinct CDR3 sequences, 24% of which are singletons. These data were also filed under a second study, of T cells of mothers and their children. That source adds: It was related mother-child pairs that showed slightly higher overlap than unrelated pairs, without reaching significance.

Sequenced: blood. The clonotype originates from a boy younger than 18 in good health.

CDR3 residues: CASRLGTSGETQYF. The DNA for the CDR3 is TGTGCCAGCCGTCTGGGGACTAGCGGTGAGACCCAGTACTTC. The V gene is TRBV2, the J gene TRBJ2-5; the match to TRBD2 covers 11 bases. The germline V gene encodes CDR1 SNHLY and CDR2 FYNNEI. J was trimmed by 5 bases and V by 8 bases; bases with no gene match: 7. The CDR3 is 14 amino acids.